Many counts were recorded for the clone carrying this T cell receptor (beta chain). The record originates from a study of T-cell reconstitution after alpha-beta-depleted transplantation in children. The V end was cut by 2 bases, the J end by 4 bases, with 15 bases between. CDR3 length: 17 amino acids. Germline V gene sequence: CDR1 SGHTA, CDR2 FQGTGA. Unique molecular identifiers were incorporated when the TCRbeta library was constructed. TCRdb reprocessed the PCR reads with MiXCR, giving one entry per CDR3 protein. Of about 200,000 distinct CDR3 sequences in the sample, roughly 6.6% were seen once. This sample comprised PBMCs, obtained before TCRalphabeta/CD19-depleted stem cell transplant. The origin of this receptor is a boy aged 2 to 10 with acute lymphoblastic leukemia, due to receive a stem cell transplant. This chain uses TRBV7-3 with TRBJ2-6, with D maybe TRBD1 (6 bases). The CDR3 is CASSLFRGTAGANVLTF. CDR3 bases: TGTGCCAGCAGCTTATTCAGGGGTACTGCCGGGGCCAACGTCCTGACTTTC.